The text below deals with one T cell receptor beta chain. The data belong to a study of blood T cell repertoires in COVID-19. On the study more broadly: Acute-phase and convalescent COVID-19 samples originated in the United States, Italy and Spain.

How the authors handled the data: Reference gene primer amplification gave estimated nucleated cell counts. Only in-frame clones appear in the TCRdb table, and some are missing; sequencing was by immunoSEQ multiplex PCR. Clone size and the V and J calls come from that table; the DNA yielded D and trimming. The profile shows around 230,000 clones, just under 85% of them singletons. Enrollees, roughly 18 to 90 years old, lived in 25 or so US areas. Allocation to cohorts depended on clinical history reported by the participants. Germline loops: CDR1 SNHLY, CDR2 FYNNEI. Trimming cost V 8 bases and J 2 bases, with 16 bases left between them. The CDR3 loop spans 15 amino acids.

The specimen was PBMCs or T cells enriched from blood (not recorded which). The sequence was collected from a man aged 40-49 years who had recovered from COVID-19. This chain uses TRBV2 with TRBJ1-5, with a weak D call TRBD1 (5 bases). CDR3 in DNA: TGTGCCAGCCGGGGGAACCTCACTGGCAATCAGCCCCAGCATTTT. It encodes CASRGNLTGNQPQHF.